One sample yielded the 20 T cell receptor beta chains listed below, sequenced in a study of beta chain features in type 1 diabetes. Every isolated RNA sample was fully reverse transcribed, so sequencing captured expressed TCRB transcripts. Libraries were prepared by immunoSEQ multiplex PCR; TCRdb keeps only in-frame clonotypes and omits some of them. Here the sample spans roughly 250,000 clones, around 68% being singletons. The source material was naive CD4+ T cells from blood. Receptors were obtained from a man between 25 and 39 years old in good health.

The V call is TRBV7-9, the J call TRBJ2-3, with 14 bases that match TRBD2. Germline V gene lookup returns CDR1 SEHNR and CDR2 FQNEAQ (reference sequence). The ends lost 6 bases at V and 0 bases at J; junction bases unmatched: 5. There are 17 residues in the CDR3. In DNA, the CDR3 is TGTGCCAGCAGGTCGGGACTAGCGGGAGTAAGCACAGATACGCAGTATTTT. Translation gives CASRSGLAGVSTDTQYF.

The gene calls are TRBV30 and TRBJ2-2; D is ambiguous. Trimming took 2 bases from V and 7 from J, leaving 8 bases between them. In germline, CDR1 is GTSNPN, CDR2 SVGIG (reference sequence). The CDR3 covers 12 residues. The CDR3 sequence: CAWSNIVGELFF. CDR3 nucleotide sequence: TGTGCCTGGAGTAATATCGTCGGGGAGCTGTTTTTT.

This chain joins TRBV29-1 and TRBJ2-5; the D is unclear. This CDR3 is 14 amino acids long. Germline loops: CDR1 SQVTM, CDR2 ANQGSEA. V was pared by 5 bases and J by 1 base, with 14 bases between. The CDR3 region has the DNA TGCAGCGTTACTACCCCGACACCCCAAGAGACCCAGTACTTC. Residues: CSVTTPTPQETQYF.

The V gene is TRBV29-1, the J gene TRBJ1-2; maybe TRBD1 (6 bases). The CDR3 is 14 amino acids. Trimming removed 4 bases from V and 7 bases from J, with 19 bases in between. The germline gives CDR1 SQVTM, CDR2 ANQGSEA. The CDR3 DNA sequence: TGCAGCGTTGCCCCAACCCAGGGGTGGGCTGGCTACACCTTC. Translating gives CSVAPTQGWAGYTF.

This chain connects TRBV30 to TRBJ1-5; no clear D. This CDR3 spans 14 amino acids. V lost 0 bases to trimming and J lost 0 bases, with 6 bases between them. Per germline, CDR1 GTSNPN and CDR2 SVGIG (reference sequence). CDR3 sequence reads: CAWSVSNSNQPQHF. CDR3 nucleotide sequence: TGTGCCTGGAGTGTAAGCAATAGCAATCAGCCCCAGCATTTT. The full variable domain, its missing parts supplied by reference TRBV30 and TRBJ1-5, is SQTIHQWPATLVQPVGSPLSLECTVEGTSNPNLYWYRQAAGRGLQLLFYSVGIGQISSEVPQNLSASRPQDRQFILSSKKLLLSDSGFYLCAWSVSNSNQPQHFGDGTRLSIL.

This clone was counted between two and nine times. CDR3 bases: TGTGCCAGCAGCCTACGGTCGGGGGATCAGCCCCAGCATTTT. This gives the protein CASSLRSGDQPQHF. V and J are TRBV9 and TRBJ1-5, with a possible D match to TRBD1 (5 bases). Germline-derived CDR1 and CDR2 are SGDLS and YYNGEE. V was cut by 4 bases and J by 5 bases, with 13 bases left in between. The CDR3 runs to 14 residues.

This clone showed up just a few times. The chain joins TRBV7-2 to TRBJ2-1; D is unresolved. V lost 4 bases to trimming and J lost 10 bases, with 8 bases between them. The CDR3 runs to 11 residues. In germline, CDR1 is SGHTA, CDR2 FQGNSA. The CDR3 bases are TGTGCCAGCAGCTCGATTGCGGAGCAGTTCTTC. This codes for CASSSIAEQFF. Full variable domain (outside the CDR3, taken from reference TRBV7-2 and TRBJ2-1): GAGVSQSPSNKVTEKGKDVELRCDPISGHTALYWYRQSLGQGLEFLIYFQGNSAPDKSGLPSDRFSAERTGGSVSTLTIQRTQQEDSAVYLCASSSIAEQFFGPGTRLTVL.

A few counts support this clone. This chain uses TRBV2 with TRBJ2-3; D is uncertain. The CDR3 sequence is 13 residues long. In germline, CDR1 is SNHLY, CDR2 FYNNEI. Deletions cut 4 bases from V and 0 bases from J, with 5 bases between. CDR3: CASSGVSTDTQYF. CDR3 nucleotides: TGTGCCAGCAGTGGAGTTAGCACAGATACGCAGTATTTT. Based on the CDR3 plus reference TRBV2 and TRBJ2-3, the full variable domain is EPEVTQTPSHQVTQMGQEVILRCVPISNHLYFYWYRQILGQKVEFLVSFYNNEISEKSEIFDDQFSVERPDGSNFTLKIRSTKLEDSAMYFCASSGVSTDTQYFGPGTRLTVL.

The rearrangement links TRBV10-3 to TRBJ1-2; tentative D call: TRBD1 (5 bases). V was cut by 6 bases and J by 4 bases, with 12 bases left in between. The CDR3 is 13 residues long. The V gene's germline CDR1 is ENHRY and CDR2 SYGVKD. The CDR3 here is CAIREGLIYGYTF. DNA for the CDR3: TGTGCCATCAGGGAGGGACTTATCTATGGCTACACCTTC.

The rearrangement links TRBV2 to TRBJ2-3; D is perhaps TRBD2 (5 bases). Trimming took 6 bases from V and 3 from J, leaving 13 bases between them. This CDR3 contains 14 residues. Germline CDR1 is SNHLY and CDR2 is FYNNEI. CDR3 sequence: CASSGISGTDTQYF. CDR3 DNA sequence: TGTGCCAGCAGCGGAATCTCGGGGACAGATACGCAGTATTTT.

This sequence joins TRBV7-9 and TRBJ2-1; D is ambiguous. Trimming cost V 5 bases and J 7 bases, with 9 bases left between them. The CDR3 has 12 residues. Per germline, CDR1 SEHNR and CDR2 FQNEAQ (reference sequence). CDR3 coding DNA: TGTGCCAGCAGCCGAGATACGAATGAGCAGTTCTTC. Protein sequence: CASSRDTNEQFF.

J is TRBJ2-1 and V is TRBV11-2; D gene uncertain. Germline CDR1 is SGHAT and CDR2 is FQNNGV. The CDR3 spans 13 residues. Trimming cost V 1 base and J 6 bases, with 7 bases left between them. The CDR3 DNA reads as TGTGCCAGCAGCTTAGGCCCAAGCAATGAGCAGTTCTTC. Protein: CASSLGPSNEQFF.

There are a few counts of this clone. The V and J genes are TRBV30 and TRBJ1-2; D remains ambiguous. The CDR3 consists of 15 residues. Per germline, CDR1 GTSNPN and CDR2 SVGIG (reference sequence). The V and J ends lost 2 bases and 8 bases respectively, with 21 bases between them. CDR3 coding DNA: TGTGCCTGGAGTATAACTATCGGGCCCCCGGGGGGCTACACCTTC. It yields the protein CAWSITIGPPGGYTF.

This clone came up a few times. The chain carries TRBV30 and TRBJ1-2; D gene unclear. Germline V gene lookup returns CDR1 GTSNPN and CDR2 SVGIG (reference sequence). The CDR3 length is 13 residues. The CDR3 coding sequence is TGTGCGAAAGGTAGTACAGACTCCTATGGCTACACCTTC. The encoded protein is CAKGSTDSYGYTF.

The chain combines TRBV30 with TRBJ2-5, with TRBD2 as a possible D gene (6 bases). V was trimmed by 1 base and J by 5 bases, leaving 17 bases between them. There are 15 residues in the CDR3. Germline V gene sequence: CDR1 GTSNPN, CDR2 SVGIG (reference sequence). CDR3 nucleotide sequence: TGTGCCTGGAGTGATGGCCACCCGGGGAGGGAGACCCAGTACTTC. It encodes CAWSDGHPGRETQYF.

The chain uses TRBV9 and TRBJ2-7; 8 nucleotides line up with TRBD1. The germline V gene has CDR1 SGDLS and CDR2 YYNGEE. The J segment lost 7 bases and the V segment lost 3 bases, leaving 9 bases of the junction unmatched. The CDR3 totals 14 residues. The CDR3 DNA follows: TGTGCCAGCAGCGCCAGACAGGGGACGAGGGAGCAGTACTTC. Its translation: CASSARQGTREQYF.

The CDR3: CASSPTRNTGELFF. The CDR3 DNA is TGTGCCAGCAGCCCGACCCGGAACACCGGGGAGCTGTTTTTT. This chain uses TRBV2 with TRBJ2-2, with D unclear. V was pared by 6 bases and J by 1 base, with 9 bases between. Germline V gene lookup returns CDR1 SNHLY and CDR2 FYNNEI. The CDR3 totals 14 residues.

A few counts support this clone. The chain couples TRBV29-1 to TRBJ2-1; D may be TRBD1 (6 bases). V was trimmed by 2 bases and J by 9 bases, leaving 8 bases between them. Germline CDR1 reads SQVTM; CDR2 reads ANQGSEA. The CDR3 sequence is 11 residues long. CDR3 sequence (DNA): TGCAGCGTTGAACACAGGGTTGAGCAGTTCTTC. Protein product: CSVEHRVEQFF.

The chain recombines TRBV30 with TRBJ2-2; D is undetermined. Germline values: CDR1 GTSNPN, CDR2 SVGIG (reference sequence). The ends were cut back, 2 bases at V and 7 bases at J, with 8 bases in the middle. The CDR3 loop spans 12 amino acids. CDR3 region: CAWSRSFGELFF. The CDR3 DNA sequence: TGTGCCTGGAGTCGTTCGTTCGGGGAGCTGTTTTTT.

The chain links TRBV28 to TRBJ1-1, with D unclear. CDR1 is MDHEN, CDR2 SYDVKM, per germline. V lost 6 bases, J lost 8 bases, and 13 bases lay in between. The CDR3 is 12 amino acids. The DNA for the CDR3 is TGTGCCAGCAGGACGATTGACCTGGAAGCTTTCTTT. This translates into CASRTIDLEAFF.